One sample yielded the 16 T cell receptor beta chains listed below, sequenced in a study of shared clonotypes between healthy human individuals. The assay was immunoSEQ multiplex PCR, and TCRdb's table has in-frame clones only and misses some. The table shows 2 million to 3 million clones, with approximately 94% occurring only once. The sequencing sample was made of naive CD4+ T cells from PBMCs. As for subset: CD45RA+ positively selected. Receptor source: a man between 18 and 29 years old in good health. Some clones in this sample may be carry-over from other donors' samples.

This rearrangement joins TRBV5-1 to TRBJ2-7; D remains unclear. CDR1 is SGHRS, CDR2 YFSETQ, per germline. V shed 0 bases and J shed 7 bases, with 11 bases lying between them. The CDR3 extends over 13 amino acids. CDR3 loop: CASSLDPLGEQYF. DNA for the CDR3: TGCGCCAGCAGCTTGGATCCGTTGGGGGAGCAGTACTTC.

The chain combines TRBV7-3 with TRBJ2-7; the match to TRBD1 covers 10 bases. Germline V CDR1 and CDR2: SGHTA, FQGTGA. The CDR3 length is 16 residues. The V segment lost 1 base and the J segment 2 bases; nucleotides outside the gene matches: 5. CDR3 amino acids: CASSLIGTGVPYEQYF. As DNA, the CDR3 is TGTGCCAGCAGCTTAATTGGGACAGGGGTGCCCTACGAGCAGTACTTC. The entire variable domain, with the rest obtained from reference TRBV7-3 and TRBJ2-7, is as follows: GAGVSQTPSNKVTEKGKYVELRCDPISGHTALYWYRQSLGQGPEFLIYFQGTGAADDSGLPNDRFFAVRPEGSVSTLKIQRTERGDSAVYLCASSLIGTGVPYEQYFGPGTRLTVT.

The chain uses TRBV30 and TRBJ1-5; perhaps TRBD1 as D (5 bases). V dropped 2 bases and J dropped 7 bases, with 12 bases sitting between them. The germline V gene has CDR1 GTSNPN and CDR2 SVGIG (reference sequence). The CDR3 consists of 13 residues. This CDR3 reads CAWSYRFEQPQHF. The CDR3 coding sequence is TGTGCCTGGAGTTACAGGTTTGAGCAGCCCCAGCATTTT.

This chain joins TRBV4-3 and TRBJ2-5; 8 bases agree with TRBD2. The trim removed 0 bases at V and 1 base at J, leaving 7 bases unmatched. This CDR3 is built from 17 residues. The V gene's germline CDR1 is LGHNA and CDR2 YSLEER. The DNA of the CDR3 is TGCGCCAGCAGCCAAGATACTAGCGGAGCTTCCCAAGAGACCCAGTACTTC. The encoded protein is CASSQDTSGASQETQYF.

The chain's CDR3 is CASSLAANTGELFF. CDR3 bases: TGTGCCAGCAGTTTAGCGGCGAACACCGGGGAGCTGTTTTTT. The rearrangement links TRBV6-4 to TRBJ2-2; TRBD2 is a possible D gene (6 bases). Germline CDR1 reads MRHNA; CDR2 reads SNTAGT. V lost 5 bases to trimming and J lost 0 bases, with 7 bases between them. There are 14 residues in the CDR3.

V and J are TRBV9 and TRBJ2-2; D could derive from TRBD1 or TRBD2 (5 bases each). Trimming shortened V by 0 bases and J by 7 bases, and 10 bases separated the two germline ends. Germline values: CDR1 SGDLS, CDR2 YYNGEE. This CDR3 comprises 14 residues. CDR3 in DNA: TGTGCCAGCAGCGTAGAGGGGAGTAACGGGGAGCTGTTTTTT. It specifies CASSVEGSNGELFF.

As to this clone: The identical CDR3 is also encoded by other nucleotide sequences in the sample. J is TRBJ2-7 and V is TRBV6-6, with 9 nucleotides matching TRBD2. CDR3 length: 15 residues. CDR1 is MNHNY and CDR2 is SVGAGI in the germline V gene (reference sequence). V lost 0 bases to trimming and J lost 4 bases; unmatched junction nucleotides: 4. The CDR3 loop reads CASSYSAGGSYEQYF. CDR3 DNA: TGTGCCAGCAGTTACTCTGCGGGAGGGTCTTACGAGCAGTACTTC.

A single count supports this clone. Distinct nucleotide sequences in the sample also encode this CDR3. This chain uses TRBV5-5 with TRBJ1-4, with D perhaps TRBD1 (5 bases). The germline V gene encodes CDR1 SGHKS and CDR2 YYEKEE (reference sequence). The CDR3 contains 14 residues. Trimming removed 1 base at V and 1 base at J, with 5 bases between. In nucleotides, the CDR3 is TGTGCCAGCAGCTTGCAGGGAACTAATGAAAAACTGTTTTTT. Translated, it gives CASSLQGTNEKLFF. Using reference TRBV5-5 and TRBJ1-4 for the parts outside the CDR3, the full variable domain is DAGVTQSPTHLIKTRGQQVTLRCSPISGHKSVSWYQQVLGQGPQFIFQYYEKEERGRGNFPDRFSARQFPNYSSELNVNALLLGDSALYLCASSLQGTNEKLFFGSGTQLSVL.

This sequence joins TRBV27 and TRBJ2-7; TRBD2 matches at 7 bases. Losses at the gene ends were 8 bases for V and 6 bases for J; bases not matched to a gene: 16. In germline, CDR1 is MNHEY, CDR2 SMNVEV (reference sequence). The CDR3 is made up of 15 amino acids. As DNA, the CDR3 is TGTGCCAGCCATCCTTTTACAGGCGGGGGTCCCGAGCAGTACTTC. This sequence encodes CASHPFTGGGPEQYF.

V usage is TRBV5-4 and J usage is TRBJ2-7, with a possible D match to TRBD2 (6 bases). Germline CDR1 and CDR2: SGHNT and YYREEE (reference sequence). V was clipped by 4 bases and J by 3 bases, with 17 bases between them. This CDR3 spans 15 amino acids. CDR3 sequence reads: CASSRWGGGHYEQYF. The CDR3 bases are TGTGCCAGCAGCCGTTGGGGAGGAGGTCACTACGAGCAGTACTTC.

This sequence joins TRBV5-6 and TRBJ2-5, with 8 bases fitting TRBD1. Germline-derived CDR1 and CDR2 are SGHDT and YYEEEE. Unmatched junction bases numbered 5, after V lost 3 bases and J lost 4 bases. The CDR3 covers 14 residues. The CDR3 coding sequence is TGTGCCAGCAGCTCCCGGACAGGGTCAGAGACCCAGTACTTC. Translating it yields CASSSRTGSETQYF.

V is TRBV27 and J is TRBJ2-3; 7 positions match TRBD2. CDR3 length: 17 residues. V lost 2 bases, J lost 0 bases, and 8 bases stayed unmatched. The germline gives CDR1 MNHEY, CDR2 SMNVEV (reference sequence). CDR3: CASSLPGLISSTDTQYF. The DNA of the CDR3 is TGTGCCAGCAGTTTACCGGGACTAATTTCTAGCACAGATACGCAGTATTTT.

This clone was detected only once. This chain uses TRBV10-1 with TRBJ1-1; D ambiguous. The CDR3 totals 13 residues. Trimming removed 4 bases from V and 3 bases from J, with 9 bases in between. Germline V CDR1 and CDR2: WNHNN, SYGVQD (reference sequence). The CDR3 DNA is TGCGCCAGCAGTGTTGGGCCCCACACTGAAGCTTTCTTT. It is translated as CASSVGPHTEAFF.

This rearrangement joins TRBV28 to TRBJ2-3; possible D gene TRBD1, 5 bases. The germline V gene has CDR1 MDHEN and CDR2 SYDVKM. V was clipped by 5 bases and J by 0 bases, with 21 bases between them. This CDR3 comprises 18 residues. The CDR3 bases are TGTGCCAGCAGTCCCCGACGGGCGACAGCTGCTAGCACAGATACGCAGTATTTT. It yields the protein CASSPRRATAASTDTQYF.

This chain joins TRBV6-5 and TRBJ2-2; D could derive from TRBD1 or TRBD2 (5 bases each). The CDR3 runs 16 residues. V lost 2 bases and J lost 4, with 14 bases in between. CDR1 and CDR2 from the germline V gene are MNHEY and SVGAGI. The DNA for the CDR3 is TGTGCCAGCAGTTACGGGACGAGGCTGAGCACCGGGGAGCTGTTTTTT. Translated: CASSYGTRLSTGELFF.

The CDR3 DNA sequence: TGTGCCAGCTCGTCCCAGGCGTACGAGCAGTACTTC. Translating gives CASSSQAYEQYF. The chain uses TRBV6-6 and TRBJ2-7; D unclear. The germline V gene has CDR1 MNHNY and CDR2 SVGAGI (reference sequence). The CDR3 loop spans 12 amino acids. The germline V and J ends were trimmed by 8 bases and 4 bases, with 12 bases remaining between them.